One sample yielded the 27 T cell receptor beta chains listed below, sequenced in a study of metastatic and nonmetastatic thyroid tumors. Treatment of any kind had been given to no patient before thyroid surgery. Through MiXCR, TCRdb re-clonotyped the PCR reads. This table has 25,000 to 30,000 clones, around 22% appearing once. Source material: blood. These receptors were obtained from a female donor with papillary thyroid cancer or a benign thyroid nodule (not recorded which). Some clones in this sample may be carry-over from other donors' samples.

In its sample, this clone was seen many times. The chain joins TRBV29-1 to TRBJ2-3; 8 positions agree with TRBD2. Germline CDR1 and CDR2: SQVTM and ANQGSEA. V lost 6 bases, J lost 2 bases, and 7 bases stayed unmatched. The CDR3 extends over 14 amino acids. The CDR3 coding sequence is TGCAGCGTCGCTACTAGCGGTCCCACAGATACGCAGTATTTT. As protein: CSVATSGPTDTQYF.

This clone has just one count. The genes are TRBV20-1 and TRBJ2-3, with 7 bases lining up with TRBD2. V shed 0 bases, J shed 5 bases, and the junction held 8 bases outside the gene matches. The CDR3 has 15 amino acids. In germline, CDR1 is DFQATT, CDR2 SNEGSKA (reference sequence). DNA for the CDR3: TGCAGTGCTAGAGATGAGGGAGGGCCGGTAGATACGCAGTATTTT. Encoded protein: CSARDEGGPVDTQYF.

There are many counts of this clone. V usage is TRBV6-5 and J usage is TRBJ2-3, with TRBD2 identical over 12 bases. The CDR3 loop spans 16 amino acids. Trimming cost V 2 bases and J 4 bases; bases outside gene matches: 4. In germline, CDR1 is MNHEY, CDR2 SVGAGI. CDR3 in amino acids: CASSYPSGRGPDTQYF. The CDR3 region has the DNA TGTGCCAGCAGTTACCCTAGCGGGAGGGGGCCAGATACGCAGTATTTT.

Remarks on this clone: A read error may produce the germline difference seen at one junction end. J is TRBJ2-5 and V is TRBV19; D may correspond to TRBD1 or TRBD2 (5 bases each). The CDR3 spans 14 residues. Germline CDR1 LNHDA, CDR2 SQIVND (reference sequence). CDR3 sequence reads: CASRGSLYQETKYF. Written as DNA, the CDR3 is TGTGCCAGTCGGGGCAGTTTGTACCAAGAGACCAAGTACTTC.

This clone was seen a few times. V usage is TRBV27 and J usage is TRBJ2-7; D is tentatively TRBD1 or TRBD2 (5 bases each). This CDR3 comprises 13 residues. The germline V gene has CDR1 MNHEY and CDR2 SMNVEV (reference sequence). V lost 3 bases and J 6 bases, leaving 12 bases between the germline ends. This CDR3 reads CASSLRGAGEQYF. In DNA form, the CDR3 reads TGTGCCAGCAGTTTGAGGGGCGCGGGCGAGCAGTACTTC.

This clone was recorded many times. CDR3 in amino acids: CASSEGGRDTQYF. The CDR3 nucleotides are TGTGCCAGCAGTGAAGGGGGGCGAGATACGCAGTATTTT. The chain employs TRBV6-1 and TRBJ2-3; TRBD1 is a possible D gene (6 bases). Trimming took 1 base from V and 5 from J, leaving 7 bases between them. This CDR3 spans 13 amino acids. Germline CDR1 and CDR2: MNHNS and SASEGT.

By proportion, this clone is medium-sized. The genes are TRBV24-1 and TRBJ2-7, with 8 nucleotides matching TRBD2. Unmatched junction bases numbered 6, after V lost 12 bases and J lost 3 bases. The length of the CDR3 is 12 residues. Per the germline V gene, CDR1 is KGHDR and CDR2 is SFDVKD. The CDR3 DNA sequence: TGTGCCGCAGGAAGCGGGAGCTACGAGCAGTACTTC. Protein sequence: CAAGSGSYEQYF.

Worth noting for this clone: A read error may account for a junction end that differs from germline. The chain combines TRBV12-5 with TRBJ2-7; the D gene is possibly TRBD2 (5 bases). The length of the CDR3 is 13 residues. CDR1 and CDR2 (germline): LGHNT, FRNRAP. CDR3 coding DNA: TGTGCTAGTGGTTCTACTAGTGGATACGGGCAGTACTTC. Translating it yields CASGSTSGYGQYF. The full variable domain, with the rest looked up from reference TRBV12-5 and TRBJ2-7, is DARVTQTPRHKVTEMGQEVTMRCQPILGHNTVFWYRQTMMQGLELLAYFRNRAPLDDSGMPKDRFSAEMPDATLATLKIQPSEPRDSAVYFCASGSTSGYGQYFGPGTRLTVT.

The table lists this clone with many counts. This chain connects TRBV27 to TRBJ1-5; the D is unclear. Per the germline V gene, CDR1 is MNHEY and CDR2 is SMNVEV (reference sequence). This CDR3 has 15 residues. V gave up 0 bases and J gave up 2 bases, with 8 bases separating them. DNA of the CDR3: TGTGCCAGCAGTTTATCGGCAGGCGGCAATCAGCCCCAGCATTTT. It translates to CASSLSAGGNQPQHF.

This clone appeared many times. The sample carries other DNA sequences with the same CDR3. This CDR3 reads CASSPPGGHQPQHF. CDR3 bases: TGTGCCAGCTCACCACCAGGGGGGCATCAGCCCCAGCATTTT. The chain employs TRBV18 and TRBJ1-5, with a weak D call TRBD1 (6 bases). The germline CDR1 and CDR2 sequences are KGHSH and LQKENI. The CDR3 is 14 amino acids. V was cut by 0 bases and J by 5 bases, with 8 bases left in between. Drawing the rest from reference TRBV18 and TRBJ1-5, the complete variable domain is NAGVMQNPRHLVRRRGQEARLRCSPMKGHSHVYWYRQLPEEGLKFMVYLQKENIIDESGMPKERFSAEFPKEGPSILRIQQVVRGDSAAYFCASSPPGGHQPQHFGDGTRLSIL.

This clone came up many times. The chain uses TRBV6-2 or TRBV6-3 and TRBJ1-5; TRBD1 might be the D (6 bases). V lost 2 bases and J lost 4, with 9 bases in between. CDR1 and CDR2 from the germline V gene are MNHEY and SVGEGT. The CDR3 is 14 residues long. The CDR3 spells CASSYVGQNQPQHF. Here the CDR3 DNA reads TGTGCCAGCAGTTACGTGGGACAAAATCAGCCCCAGCATTTT.

A note on this clone: A much more abundant neighbour one base away suggests this may be a read error. The chain couples TRBV19 to TRBJ2-6; 8 bases fit TRBD1. Germline assignment: CDR1 LNHDA and CDR2 SQIVND (reference sequence). This CDR3 is built from 16 residues. CDR3 DNA: TGTGCCAGTAGTCTACAGGGGGTAGGAGGGGCCGACGTCCTGACTTTC. It translates to CASSLQGVGGADVLTF.

A note on this clone: The junction departs from the called germline gene at one end, perhaps through a read error. The gene calls are TRBV5-4 and TRBJ1-1, with a weak D call TRBD1 (5 bases). This CDR3 region has 16 residues. Germline loops: CDR1 SGHNT, CDR2 YYREEE (reference sequence). The CDR3 nucleotides are TGTGCCAGCAGCTTTAGTCCAGGGAAGGTGAACACTGAACCTTTCTTT. Its translation: CASSFSPGKVNTEPFF.

Notes on this clone: The junction shows a germline mismatch at one end, possibly a read error. The V and J genes are TRBV30 and TRBJ1-3, with D possibly TRBD1 on 6 matching bases. Germline-derived CDR1 and CDR2 are GTSNPN and SVGIG (reference sequence). The CDR3 covers 15 residues. CDR3 sequence reads: CAWDPGDTSGNTIYF. In DNA form, the CDR3 reads TGTGCCTGGGATCCGGGGGACACCTCTGGTAACACCATATATTTT.

Many counts were recorded for this clone. V gene TRBV4-2 combines with J gene TRBJ2-7; tentative D call: TRBD1 (6 bases). Germline CDR1 and CDR2: LGHNA and YNFKEQ. The CDR3 extends over 15 amino acids. Deletions cut 0 bases from V and 0 bases from J, with 9 bases between. CDR3 bases: TGTGCCAGCAGCCAAGAGGACAGTTTCTCCTACGAGCAGTACTTC. Translating it yields CASSQEDSFSYEQYF.

This clone was observed many times. The genes are TRBV9 and TRBJ2-7; no firm D call. V dropped 0 bases and J dropped 9 bases, with 16 bases sitting between them. The CDR3 is 14 residues long. Germline V CDR1 and CDR2: SGDLS, YYNGEE. The CDR3 loop reads CASSVAGQSLVQYF. In DNA, the CDR3 is TGTGCCAGCAGCGTAGCTGGGCAGAGTCTAGTGCAGTACTTC.

This clone has a count of ten or more. V and J are TRBV11-2 and TRBJ1-1; D not resolved. The CDR3 has 14 residues. Germline lookup yields CDR1 SGHAT and CDR2 FQNNGV. V was trimmed by 1 base and J by 3 bases, leaving 9 bases between them. The CDR3 DNA reads as TGTGCCAGCAGCTTAGGGATTGGGTACACTGAAGCTTTCTTT. Its protein product is CASSLGIGYTEAFF.

There are many counts of this clone. The chain carries TRBV7-6 and TRBJ1-4, with D uncertain. CDR1 is SGHVS and CDR2 is FNYEAQ in the germline V gene. The CDR3 covers 15 residues. Deletions cut 1 base from V and 3 bases from J, with 9 bases between. CDR3 DNA: TGTGCCAGCAGCTTAGGTTTGGTAGCTAATGAAAAACTGTTTTTT. This gives the protein CASSLGLVANEKLFF.

At least ten counts were recorded for this clone. The V call is TRBV4-1, the J call TRBJ1-5; TRBD1 matches at 7 bases. The CDR3 runs 16 residues. Trimming took 4 bases from V and 0 from J; bases not matched to a gene: 6. CDR1 is MGHRA and CDR2 is YSYEKL in the germline V gene. The CDR3 here is CASSPTGPFSNQPQHF. The CDR3 DNA sequence: TGCGCCAGCAGCCCGACAGGGCCCTTTAGCAATCAGCCCCAGCATTTT.

This clone was counted ten times or more. This chain uses TRBV20-1 with TRBJ2-1, with D possibly TRBD1 on 6 matching bases. Germline CDR1 and CDR2: DFQATT and SNEGSKA (reference sequence). V lost 4 bases to trimming and J lost 6 bases, with 19 bases between them. The CDR3 is 15 residues long. CDR3 in DNA: TGCAGTGCTATTCTTATTCTGTGGGACACCAATGAGCAGTTCTTC. The encoded protein is CSAILILWDTNEQFF.

With regard to this clone: A much larger clone differs from this one at a single base, so this may be a read error. Other DNA sequences of this sample code for an identical CDR3. The chain employs TRBV7-9 and TRBJ2-3; 7 nucleotides match TRBD2. This CDR3 region has 14 residues. CDR1 SEHNR and CDR2 FQNEAQ come from the germline V gene (reference sequence). Here the CDR3 reads CASSLSGMADTQYF. The CDR3 DNA sequence: TGTGCCAGCAGCTTAAGCGGGATGGCAGATACACAGTATTTT.

This clone was recorded many times. The CDR3 reads CASKQGTGSTDTQYF. The CDR3 DNA reads TGTGCCAGCAAACAAGGGACAGGCAGCACAGATACGCAGTATTTT. The chain uses TRBV11-2 and TRBJ2-3; 8 positions match TRBD1. Losses at the gene ends were 7 bases for V and 0 bases for J; bases not matched to a gene: 6. Per germline, CDR1 SGHAT and CDR2 FQNNGV. The CDR3 extends over 15 amino acids. Full variable domain (missing parts from reference TRBV11-2 and TRBJ2-3): EAGVAQSPRYKIIEKRQSVAFWCNPISGHATLYWYQQILGQGPKLLIQFQNNGVVDDSQLPKDRFSAERLKGVDSTLKIQPAKLEDSAVYLCASKQGTGSTDTQYFGPGTRLTVL.

The V call is TRBV19, the J call TRBJ1-1, with TRBD1 as a possible D gene (5 bases). The germline V gene encodes CDR1 LNHDA and CDR2 SQIVND (reference sequence). V was trimmed by 3 bases and J by 4 bases, leaving 12 bases between them. This CDR3 is 14 amino acids long. This CDR3 is CASSISTGGTEAFF. CDR3 nucleotide sequence: TGTGCCAGTAGTATTTCTACCGGGGGCACTGAAGCTTTCTTT.

The rearrangement joins TRBV20-1 to TRBJ2-1; 8 bases agree with TRBD2. V shed 4 bases, J shed 5 bases, and the junction held 13 bases outside the gene matches. In germline, CDR1 is DFQATT, CDR2 SNEGSKA (reference sequence). This CDR3 region has 16 residues. The CDR3 nucleotides read TGCAGTGCTATAGTGGTGGCACTAGCGGTCAACAATGAGCAGTTCTTC. It yields the protein CSAIVVALAVNNEQFF.

Turning to this clone: A much larger clone is a single base away; this may be a read error. This sequence joins TRBV14 and TRBJ2-5; either TRBD1 or TRBD2 may supply D (6 bases each). The CDR3 spans 15 residues. Between the trimmed V and J ends, which lost 7 bases and 2 bases, there was a span of 17 bases. Germline loops: CDR1 SGHDN, CDR2 FVKESK. In DNA, the CDR3 is TGTGCCAGCATTTCGTCGGGGGCGATACAAGAGACCCAGTACTTC. It specifies CASISSGAIQETQYF.

This clone was recorded at least ten times. The V gene is TRBV7-6, the J gene TRBJ2-7; the match to TRBD2 covers 12 bases. The CDR3 runs 15 residues. The ends lost 5 bases at V and 3 bases at J; junction bases unmatched: 5. Germline values: CDR1 SGHVS, CDR2 FNYEAQ. The DNA for the CDR3 is TGTGCCAGCAGCCCACGGACTAGCGGGATCTACGAGCAGTACTTC. This translates into CASSPRTSGIYEQYF.

This clone was picked up many times. The CDR3 loop is CASSLGIGGQGAYGYTF. In nucleotides, the CDR3 is TGCGCCAGCAGCTTGGGGATTGGGGGACAGGGGGCCTATGGCTACACCTTC. This chain uses TRBV5-1 with TRBJ1-2, with 12 bases aligning to TRBD1. With V trimmed by 0 bases and J by 4 bases, 7 bases remained unmatched. Germline V lookup: CDR1 SGHRS, CDR2 YFSETQ. CDR3 length: 17 residues.